This record looks at one TCR beta chain sequence and its context. This record comes from a study of cytomegalovirus exposure and HLA in healthy donors. Researchers ran the PCR with 60 Vbeta and 13 Jbeta primers. The data were produced by immunoSEQ multiplex PCR, yet TCRdb's version contains in-frame clones alone and is incomplete. The sample contains some 190,000 clones, 80% to 90% of which appear only once. This CDR3 has 13 amino acids. Trimming took off 6 bases at V and 1 base at J, with 13 bases between the two ends. The germline V gene encodes CDR1 SQVTM and CDR2 ANQGSEA. The chain combines TRBV29-1 with TRBJ2-7, with D tentatively TRBD2 (5 bases). Sequencing input: PBMCs. The source of this sequence is a middle-aged man in good health and CMV-seropositive. The CDR3 sequence is CSVTAGNSYEQYF. CDR3 nucleotide sequence: TGCAGCGTCACGGCGGGCAATTCCTACGAGCAGTACTTC.